The rows below give T cell receptor beta chains drawn from one sample of a study of blood T cell repertoires in COVID-19. The data were produced by immunoSEQ multiplex PCR, yet TCRdb's version contains in-frame clones alone and is incomplete. The data show 65,000 to 95,000 clones, with around nine tenths seen just once and 4.6% held by the top ten. Sample: peripheral blood. These TCRs come from a man aged 50 to 59 with active COVID-19. Both conserved end residues are part of each CDR3. D genes are given only for firm matches. Only some rows state a clone size, as once, few, many or a class for expanded clones.

clone_size j_call v_call d_call cdr3_aa cdr3_nt
NA TRBJ2-7 TRBV7-8 NA CASSLGESGEQYF TGTGCCAGCAGCTTAGGGGAGTCGGGCGAGCAGTACTTC
NA TRBJ1-2 TRBV7-3 TRBD1 CASSLSRGNYGYTF TGTGCCAGCAGCTTAAGCAGGGGGAACTATGGCTACACCTTC
NA TRBJ2-7 TRBV3-1/TRBV3-2 NA CASSQPGLEDEQYF TGTGCCAGCAGCCAACCGGGACTTGAGGACGAGCAGTACTTC
NA TRBJ2-5 TRBV11-2 NA CASSRGLKETQYF TGTGCCAGCAGCAGGGGGTTAAAGGAGACCCAGTACTTC
many TRBJ2-1 TRBV14 TRBD2 CASSHRSSGREQFF TGTGCCAGCAGCCACCGTTCTAGCGGGCGTGAGCAGTTCTTC
once TRBJ1-1 TRBV7-9 NA CASSLGSAGNTEAFF TGTGCCAGCAGTCTAGGGTCGGCGGGGAACACTGAAGCTTTCTTT
NA TRBJ2-1 TRBV11-2 NA CATSSGVGARYYNEQFF TGTGCCACCAGCAGTGGGGTGGGAGCACGGTATTACAATGAGCAGTTCTTC
NA TRBJ1-1 TRBV9 NA CASSVGHLNTEAFF TGTGCCAGCAGCGTAGGTCACTTGAACACTGAAGCTTTCTTT
NA TRBJ1-1 TRBV4-2 NA CASSQVYDGSTEAFF TGTGCCAGCAGCCAAGTATATGACGGGAGCACTGAAGCTTTCTTT
NA TRBJ1-4 TRBV15 NA CATKREGIPAGEKLFF TGTGCCACCAAAAGGGAGGGTATCCCGGCGGGAGAAAAACTGTTTTTT
many TRBJ2-1 TRBV3-1/TRBV3-2 NA CASSRDRYNEQFF TGTGCCAGCAGCCGAGACAGATACAATGAGCAGTTCTTC
few TRBJ1-1 TRBV30 NA CAWRNRLNTEAFF TGTGCCTGGAGAAACAGGCTGAACACTGAAGCTTTCTTT
few TRBJ1-3 TRBV6-2/TRBV6-3 NA CASSYSGRTFGNTIYF TGTGCCAGCAGTTACTCCGGGCGGACTTTTGGAAACACCATATATTTT
NA TRBJ2-2 TRBV2 TRBD1 CASSEGQGVIGELFF TGTGCCAGCAGTGAGGGGCAGGGGGTGATCGGGGAGCTGTTTTTT
NA TRBJ2-7 TRBV27 NA CASSLAGDRSYEQYF TGTGCCAGTAGTTTGGCGGGGGACAGGTCCTACGAGCAGTACTTC
NA TRBJ2-3 TRBV6-5 NA CASQTGTDTDTQYF TGTGCCAGCCAAACCGGGACTGACACAGATACGCAGTATTTT